The 30 T cell receptor beta chains listed next were all sequenced from one sample in a study of Graves' ophthalmopathy and Graves' hyperthyroidism. RNA transcripts served as template for amplifying TCR beta CDR3 sequences. The workflow started with a first-round RT-PCR run with HTBI primers and then moved on to a second-round multiplex PCR. One entry per CDR3 protein, called by TCRdb with MiXCR from the multiplex PCR reads. The table includes approximately 210,000 distinct CDR3 sequences, 20% to 25% detected once. What was sequenced was peripheral blood. Receptors were obtained from a woman aged 45-60 years with Graves' ophthalmopathy.

The sample holds a few counts of this clonotype. The rearrangement links TRBV2 to TRBJ1-2; perhaps TRBD1 as D (6 bases). CDR1 is SNHLY, CDR2 FYNNEI, per germline. V lost 3 bases and J lost 8, with 19 bases in between. The CDR3 has 15 amino acids. The CDR3 nucleotides are TGTGCCAGCAGTGATATAAGGGGGAGGAGACGGGGCTACACCTTC. This translates into CASSDIRGRRRGYTF.

The CDR3 is CASSRPRGGDTEAFF. As DNA, the CDR3 is TGTGCCAGTAGCCGCCCCAGAGGGGGGGACACTGAAGCTTTCTTT. V and J are TRBV19 and TRBJ1-1; D is possibly TRBD1 (6 bases). In germline, CDR1 is LNHDA, CDR2 SQIVND (reference sequence). Trimming took off 6 bases at V and 3 bases at J, with 17 bases between the two ends. The CDR3 loop spans 15 amino acids.

This clonotype was counted ten times or more. The chain employs TRBV28 and TRBJ2-4, with TRBD1 matching 8 bases. V shed 6 bases and J 7 bases; nucleotides not matched to a gene: 29. The germline V gene encodes CDR1 MDHEN and CDR2 SYDVKM. The CDR3 is made up of 21 amino acids. CDR3 DNA sequence: TGTGCCAGCAGCCACAACAGGGGGGTTGACTTCCCGAACGTTGATTGGAACATTCAGTACTTC. Translated, it gives CASSHNRGVDFPNVDWNIQYF.

This clonotype appeared many times. The genes are TRBV7-8 and TRBJ2-7; TRBD2 aligns across 8 bases. Germline V gene sequence: CDR1 SGHVS, CDR2 FQNEAQ. The CDR3 contains 15 residues. With V trimmed by 3 bases and J by 2 bases, 6 bases remained unmatched. CDR3 sequence: CASSLSSGSTYEQYF. The CDR3 bases are TGTGCCAGCAGCTTGTCTAGCGGGTCGACCTACGAGCAGTACTTC. Complete variable domain (other parts from reference TRBV7-8 and TRBJ2-7): GAGVSQSPRYKVAKRGQDVALRCDPISGHVSLFWYQQALGQGPEFLTYFQNEAQLDKSGLPSDRFFAERPEGSVSTLKIQRTQQEDSAVYLCASSLSSGSTYEQYFGPGTRLTVT.

In its sample, this clonotype was seen many times. CDR3 bases: TGTGCCAGCGGGGTGGCCAGGGGGCGGTGGAGCAATCAGCCCCAGCATTTT. Encoded protein: CASGVARGRWSNQPQHF. The gene calls are TRBV2 and TRBJ1-5; TRBD1 aligns across 8 bases. The CDR3 sequence is 17 residues long. CDR1 is SNHLY and CDR2 is FYNNEI in the germline V gene. Trimming took 8 bases from V and 1 from J; bases not matched to a gene: 13.

This clonotype was observed a few times. The gene calls are TRBV18 and TRBJ2-6; 7 bases match TRBD1. Germline assignment: CDR1 KGHSH and CDR2 LQKENI. This CDR3 region has 16 residues. Trimming at V came to 4 bases and at J to 0 bases, leaving 3 bases not matched to a gene. CDR3 protein: CASSLQGDSGANVLTF. The DNA for the CDR3 is TGTGCCAGCTCACTGCAGGGGGACTCTGGGGCCAACGTCCTGACTTTC.

This clonotype was picked up many times. The chain joins TRBV7-8 to TRBJ2-7; 8 positions agree with TRBD1. The CDR3 runs 18 residues. The ends lost 5 bases at V and 4 bases at J; junction bases unmatched: 19. Germline V gives CDR1 SGHVS, CDR2 FQNEAQ. CDR3 DNA: TGTGCCAGCAGCCACAGCGGGTTGCGGACAGGGAATATTTACGAGCAGTACTTC. Translated, it gives CASSHSGLRTGNIYEQYF.

This clonotype has a count of ten or more. The rearrangement links TRBV20-1 to TRBJ1-5; D not certain. Germline V gives CDR1 DFQATT, CDR2 SNEGSKA (reference sequence). The germline V and J ends were trimmed by 6 bases and 3 bases, with 18 bases remaining between them. The CDR3 runs 15 residues. The CDR3: CSARKAGAPNQPQHF. DNA for the CDR3: TGCAGTGCCAGGAAAGCGGGCGCTCCCAATCAGCCCCAGCATTTT.

This clonotype has a count of ten or more. The gene calls are TRBV20-1 and TRBJ1-6; D perhaps matches TRBD1 (5 bases). Deletions cut 2 bases from V and 10 bases from J, with 15 bases between. This CDR3 has 14 amino acids. CDR1 is DFQATT and CDR2 is SNEGSKA in the germline V gene (reference sequence). The CDR3 loop is CSARKAGSESPLHF. CDR3 coding DNA: TGCAGTGCTAGAAAAGCAGGGTCGGAATCACCCCTCCACTTT.

At least ten counts were recorded for this clonotype. J is TRBJ2-5 and V is TRBV10-3; no clear D. This CDR3 is built from 12 residues. CDR1 ENHRY and CDR2 SYGVKD come from the germline V gene. Trimming shortened V by 0 bases and J by 5 bases, and 4 bases separated the two germline ends. The CDR3 sequence is CAISESVETQYF. In DNA form, the CDR3 reads TGTGCCATCAGTGAGTCTGTGGAGACCCAGTACTTC.

This rearrangement joins TRBV6-1 to TRBJ1-6, with 9 bases that match TRBD1. This CDR3 has 14 amino acids. Losses at the gene ends were 3 bases for V and 9 bases for J; bases not matched to a gene: 3. The germline CDR1 and CDR2 sequences are MNHNS and SASEGT. The CDR3 loop is CASSEVQGASPLHF. The DNA for the CDR3 is TGTGCCAGCAGTGAGGTACAGGGGGCTTCACCCCTCCACTTT.

This clonotype was found many times. The chain carries TRBV4-1 and TRBJ1-2, with a possible D match to TRBD1 (6 bases). Per the germline V gene, CDR1 is MGHRA and CDR2 is YSYEKL. V was shortened by 0 bases and J by 3 bases, with 8 bases between the two germline ends. There are 14 residues in the CDR3. The CDR3 DNA sequence: TGCGCCAGCAGCCAAGAAACAGGGCACTATGGCTACACCTTC. Its translation: CASSQETGHYGYTF.

This clonotype was recorded many times. The chain carries TRBV29-1 and TRBJ1-5; 8 bases fit TRBD1. Germline V CDR1 and CDR2: SQVTM, ANQGSEA. The CDR3 contains 13 residues. V lost 7 bases and J lost 4; bases outside the gene matches: 6. Here the CDR3 reads CSAGQGGNQPQHF. CDR3 DNA: TGCAGCGCCGGACAGGGAGGGAATCAGCCCCAGCATTTT.

The chain carries TRBV6-1 and TRBJ2-2; 9 nucleotides align to TRBD1. The V and J ends lost 6 bases and 3 bases, in that order; junction bases with no gene match: 8. The CDR3 runs to 16 residues. Per the germline V gene, CDR1 is MNHNS and CDR2 is SASEGT. CDR3 residues: CASRRGGQGYTGELFF. The CDR3 DNA reads as TGTGCCAGCAGGAGGGGGGGACAGGGTTACACCGGGGAGCTGTTTTTT.

J is TRBJ2-7 and V is TRBV29-1; D perhaps matches TRBD2 (6 bases). With 4 bases removed from V and 4 bases from J, the gap between germline ends came to 20 bases. The CDR3 sequence is 15 residues long. Germline V gives CDR1 SQVTM, CDR2 ANQGSEA. The CDR3 DNA follows: TGCAGCGTTGCCCCCCACGGGGGTGAAGGGTACGAGCAGTACTTC. Its protein product is CSVAPHGGEGYEQYF.

This chain uses TRBV7-3 with TRBJ1-1; D uncertain. Trimming pared 6 bases from V and 2 bases from J, leaving 10 bases between. This CDR3 contains 13 residues. Germline assignment: CDR1 SGHTA and CDR2 FQGTGA. CDR3 sequence reads: CASRVDFNTEAFF. The CDR3 bases are TGTGCCAGCAGAGTCGACTTTAACACTGAAGCTTTCTTT. Using reference TRBV7-3 and TRBJ1-1 for the parts outside the CDR3, the full variable domain is GAGVSQTPSNKVTEKGKYVELRCDPISGHTALYWYRQSLGQGPEFLIYFQGTGAADDSGLPNDRFFAVRPEGSVSTLKIQRTERGDSAVYLCASRVDFNTEAFFGQGTRLTVV.

A single count supports this clonotype. V is TRBV4-2 and J is TRBJ1-1; D call uncertain. This CDR3 is built from 15 residues. Trimming removed 4 bases at V and 0 bases at J, with 12 bases between. From germline, CDR1 is LGHNA and CDR2 YNFKEQ. CDR3 sequence: CASSPQSGLNTEAFF. The DNA for the CDR3 is TGTGCCAGCAGCCCCCAGTCGGGTTTGAACACTGAAGCTTTCTTT.

J is TRBJ1-1 and V is TRBV7-8, with a tentative D call TRBD1 (6 bases). With 5 bases removed from V and 4 bases from J, the gap between germline ends came to 17 bases. The CDR3 sequence is 15 residues long. Germline assignment: CDR1 SGHVS and CDR2 FQNEAQ. The CDR3 is CASSRSGEMGTEAFF. The CDR3 DNA reads as TGTGCCAGCAGCCGATCAGGGGAAATGGGCACTGAAGCTTTCTTT.

This clonotype was seen ten or more times. The chain has TRBV5-1 and TRBJ2-7; 7 bases line up with TRBD1. The germline gives CDR1 SGHRS, CDR2 YFSETQ. The CDR3 totals 13 residues. V gave up 5 bases and J gave up 0 bases; unmatched junction bases: 2. In nucleotides, the CDR3 is TGCGCCAGCAGACGGGACAGCTCCTACGAGCAGTACTTC. It is translated as CASRRDSSYEQYF.

Many counts were recorded for this clonotype. This chain links TRBV20-1 with TRBJ1-1, with a tentative D call TRBD1 (6 bases). The CDR3 contains 15 residues. Germline V gene data show CDR1 as DFQATT and CDR2 as SNEGSKA (reference sequence). V lost 2 bases, J lost 1 base, and 14 bases lay in between. As DNA, the CDR3 is TGCAGTGCTAGACCCTCTACGACAGGGAACACTGAAGCTTTCTTT. It is translated as CSARPSTTGNTEAFF.

V is TRBV7-1 and J is TRBJ2-3; D is possibly TRBD1 (6 bases). TRBV7-1 is an ORF, and what it does is uncertain. Between the trimmed V and J ends, which lost 0 bases and 1 base, there was a span of 17 bases. The CDR3 has 18 residues. The CDR3, as DNA: TGTGCCAGCAGCTCAGCACCGTCCTACAGGGATGGCACAGATACGCAGTATTTT. Translated, it gives CASSSAPSYRDGTDTQYF.

The J gene is TRBJ2-7, the V gene TRBV6-2 or TRBV6-3; TRBD2 matches at 8 bases. Germline V CDR1 and CDR2: MNHEY, SVGEGT. V lost 6 bases to trimming and J lost 6 bases; unmatched junction nucleotides: 16. The CDR3 extends over 16 amino acids. The CDR3 spells CASRPDGRAGEGEQYF. In DNA, the CDR3 is TGTGCCAGCAGGCCCGACGGGAGGGCCGGGGAGGGCGAGCAGTACTTC.

In this sample, this clonotype turned up many times. This sequence joins TRBV30 and TRBJ1-2, with TRBD1 identical over 8 bases. Trimming at V came to 0 bases and at J to 2 bases, leaving 2 bases not matched to a gene. Germline CDR1 and CDR2: GTSNPN and SVGIG (reference sequence). There are 14 residues in the CDR3. The CDR3 region has the DNA TGTGCCTGGAGTGTACAGGGGGGAAACTATGGCTACACCTTC. Translated: CAWSVQGGNYGYTF.

In this sample, this clonotype turned up many times. V is TRBV6-5 and J is TRBJ2-7; D not resolved. CDR1 and CDR2 (germline): MNHEY, SVGAGI. CDR3 length: 11 residues. Between the trimmed V and J ends, which lost 8 bases and 7 bases, there was a span of 12 bases. The CDR3 loop reads CASGHPGEQYF. In DNA, the CDR3 is TGTGCCAGCGGCCACCCGGGTGAGCAGTACTTC.

This clonotype was recorded at least ten times. The V gene is TRBV5-1, the J gene TRBJ2-2, with D unresolved. Deletions cut 2 bases from V and 3 bases from J, with 11 bases between. Germline assignment: CDR1 SGHRS and CDR2 YFSETQ. The length of the CDR3 is 15 residues. The CDR3 coding sequence is TGCGCCAGCAGCTTCCCCGCTCCGTACACCGGGGAGCTGTTTTTT. Residues: CASSFPAPYTGELFF.

This clonotype turned up a few times. This chain joins TRBV4-1 and TRBJ1-5; 11 nucleotides align to TRBD1. Germline lookup yields CDR1 MGHRA and CDR2 YSYEKL. The CDR3 spans 16 residues. Trimming took 3 bases from V and 4 from J; bases not matched to a gene: 5. The CDR3 region has the DNA TGCGCCAGCAGCCATCCCCGGGACAGGGGGAATCAGCCCCAGCATTTT. It translates to CASSHPRDRGNQPQHF.

This clonotype was counted many times. V gene TRBV6-1 combines with J gene TRBJ2-5, with a weak D call TRBD2 (6 bases). Germline CDR1 and CDR2: MNHNS and SASEGT. The CDR3 sequence is 16 residues long. Trimming shortened V by 7 bases and J by 5 bases, and 23 bases separated the two germline ends. CDR3 nucleotides: TGTGCCAGCACCAAACTAGAACGACGTGCGGGGGAGACCCAGTACTTC. Amino acid sequence: CASTKLERRAGETQYF.

This clonotype was detected many times. V gene TRBV28 combines with J gene TRBJ1-1; the match to TRBD1 covers 8 bases. CDR1 MDHEN and CDR2 SYDVKM come from the germline V gene. The V and J ends lost 5 bases and 11 bases, in that order; junction bases with no gene match: 7. CDR3 length: 12 amino acids. CDR3 in amino acids: CASSLMDREAFF. CDR3 sequence (DNA): TGTGCCAGCAGTCTCATGGACAGGGAGGCTTTCTTT.

This clonotype was picked up many times. The gene calls are TRBV19 and TRBJ1-2, with D unresolved. V gave up 7 bases and J gave up 7 bases, with 16 bases separating them. This CDR3 is built from 13 residues. Per the germline V gene, CDR1 is LNHDA and CDR2 is SQIVND (reference sequence). Here the CDR3 reads CASNPGGVLGYTF. The CDR3 DNA is TGTGCCAGTAACCCCGGTGGGGTACTTGGCTACACCTTC.

On this clonotype: The junction and the germline gene differ at one end; a read error may be behind it. The chain recombines TRBV12-3 or TRBV12-4 with TRBJ2-7, with 8 bases that match TRBD2. CDR3 length: 12 amino acids. The CDR3 DNA reads as TGTGCCAGCAGTACACTTCCGGGACTAGGGGACTTC. This encodes CASSTLPGLGDF.